A single TCR beta chain is shown here with its context. Its antigen is not identified. This sample stems from a study of vaccination and CD4 T cells after COVID-19. Study-level background: Investigators stimulated cells with overlapping spike peptides drawn from SARS-CoV-2, HCoV-NL63, HCoV-OC43 and HCoV-229E.

The CDR3 loop spans 15 amino acids. Germline CDR1 SGHRS, CDR2 YFSETQ. Trimming took off 0 bases at V and 0 bases at J, with 10 bases between the two ends. The treatment denotes: approximately 10-day PBMC culture with coronavirus spike peptide pools or control peptides (ViraFEST assay). Peptide pools at 9.5 to 10 ug/ml and IL-2 at approximately 9.6 IU/ml were added to cultures of some 1.9 million PBMCs per well. Once obtained from cultured CD4+ T cells, the DNA was sequenced using the Oncomine TCR Beta short-read assay. Genomic DNA was extracted from cultured CD4+ T cells. TCRdb re-derived calls from the PCR reads in MiXCR, one entry per CDR3 protein. The table lists some 15,000 distinct CDR3 sequences, over 50% of them singletons, with over 12% in the top ten. General observations from the study: A relatively small number of convalescent patients were studied, and no early post-infection timepoints were included.

Material for sequencing was CD4+ T cells from blood, cultured in vitro. J is TRBJ2-7 and V is TRBV5-1; possibly TRBD1 for D (6 bases). This TCR came from a human donor who had recovered from COVID-19. For the CDR3, the DNA is TGCGCCAGCAGCTTGGGGGACACCGGCTCCTACGAGCAGTACTTC. Translation: CASSLGDTGSYEQYF.